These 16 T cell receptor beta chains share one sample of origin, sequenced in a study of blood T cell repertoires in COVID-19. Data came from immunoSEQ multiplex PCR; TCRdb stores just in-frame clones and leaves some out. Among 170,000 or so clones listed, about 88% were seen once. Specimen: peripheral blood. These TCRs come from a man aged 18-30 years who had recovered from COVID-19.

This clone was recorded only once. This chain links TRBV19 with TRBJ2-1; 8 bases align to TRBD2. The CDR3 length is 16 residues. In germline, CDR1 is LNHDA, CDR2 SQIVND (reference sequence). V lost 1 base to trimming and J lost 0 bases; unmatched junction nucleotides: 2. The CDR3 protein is CASSIGSGSSYNEQFF. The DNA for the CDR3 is TGTGCCAGTAGTATAGGGAGCGGGAGCTCCTACAATGAGCAGTTCTTC.

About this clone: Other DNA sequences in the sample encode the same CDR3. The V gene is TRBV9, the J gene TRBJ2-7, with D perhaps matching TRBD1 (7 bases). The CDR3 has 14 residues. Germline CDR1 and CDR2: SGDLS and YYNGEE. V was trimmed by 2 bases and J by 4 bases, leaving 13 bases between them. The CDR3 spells CASSVAGGPYEQYF. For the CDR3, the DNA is TGTGCCAGCAGCGTGGCAGGGGGGCCTTACGAGCAGTACTTC.

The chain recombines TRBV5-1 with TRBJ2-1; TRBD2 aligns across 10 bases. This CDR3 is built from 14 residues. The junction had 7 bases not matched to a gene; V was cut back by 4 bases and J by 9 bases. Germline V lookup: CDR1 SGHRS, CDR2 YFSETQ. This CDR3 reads CASSPSGSSVEQFF. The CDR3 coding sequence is TGCGCCAGCAGCCCTAGCGGGAGCTCGGTTGAGCAGTTCTTC.

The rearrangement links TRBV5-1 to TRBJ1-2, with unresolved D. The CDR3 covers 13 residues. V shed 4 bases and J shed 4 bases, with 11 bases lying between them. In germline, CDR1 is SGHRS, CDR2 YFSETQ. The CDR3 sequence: CASSPDSSYGYTF. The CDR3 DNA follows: TGCGCCAGCAGCCCCGACTCTAGCTATGGCTACACCTTC.

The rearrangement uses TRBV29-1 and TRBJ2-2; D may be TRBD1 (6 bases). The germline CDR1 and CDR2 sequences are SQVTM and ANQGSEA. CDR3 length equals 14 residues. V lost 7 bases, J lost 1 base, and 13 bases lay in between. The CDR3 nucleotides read TGCAGCGCCATACAGGGTGGGAACACCGGGGAGCTGTTTTTT. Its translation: CSAIQGGNTGELFF.

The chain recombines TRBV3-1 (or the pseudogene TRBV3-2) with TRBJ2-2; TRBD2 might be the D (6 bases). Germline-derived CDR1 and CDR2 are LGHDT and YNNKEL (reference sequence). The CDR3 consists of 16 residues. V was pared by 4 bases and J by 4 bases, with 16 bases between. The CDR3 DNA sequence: TGTGCCAGCAGCCCCAGGAGCGGGCGAACCACCGGGGAGCTGTTTTTT. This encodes CASSPRSGRTTGELFF.

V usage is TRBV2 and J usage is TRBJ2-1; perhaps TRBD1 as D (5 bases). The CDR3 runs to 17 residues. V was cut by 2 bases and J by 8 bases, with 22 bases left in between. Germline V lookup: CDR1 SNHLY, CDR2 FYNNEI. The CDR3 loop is CASSEWVAGQGRDEQFF. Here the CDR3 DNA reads TGTGCCAGCAGTGAATGGGTGGCAGGACAAGGCAGAGATGAGCAGTTCTTC.

This CDR3 is CASSLLAGETQYF. The DNA of the CDR3 is TGTGCCAGCAGCTTACTAGCGGGAGAGACCCAGTACTTC. The chain has TRBV7-2 and TRBJ2-5; 8 bases map to TRBD2. CDR1 SGHTA and CDR2 FQGNSA come from the germline V gene. V trimming: 2 bases; J trimming: 4 bases; junction bases outside the gene matches: 0. CDR3 length: 13 amino acids.

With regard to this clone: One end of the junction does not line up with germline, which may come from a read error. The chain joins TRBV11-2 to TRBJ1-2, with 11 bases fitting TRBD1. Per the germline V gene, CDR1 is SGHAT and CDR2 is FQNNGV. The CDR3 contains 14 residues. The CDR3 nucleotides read TGTGCCAGCAGCACCCGGACAGGGGGCGATGGCTACATCTTC. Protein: CASSTRTGGDGYIF.

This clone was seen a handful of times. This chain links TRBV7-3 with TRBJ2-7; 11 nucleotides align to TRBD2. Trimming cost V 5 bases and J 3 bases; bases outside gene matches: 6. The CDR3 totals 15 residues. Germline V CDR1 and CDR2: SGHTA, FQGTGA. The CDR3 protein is CASSLGLAERYEQYF. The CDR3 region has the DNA TGTGCCAGCAGCCTGGGACTAGCGGAACGCTACGAGCAGTACTTC.

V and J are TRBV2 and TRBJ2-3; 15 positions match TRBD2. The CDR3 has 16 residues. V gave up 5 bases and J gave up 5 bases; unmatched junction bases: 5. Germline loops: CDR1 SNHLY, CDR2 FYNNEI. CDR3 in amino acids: CASSPVGLAGGDTQYF. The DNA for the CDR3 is TGTGCCAGCAGTCCAGTGGGACTAGCGGGAGGAGATACGCAGTATTTT.

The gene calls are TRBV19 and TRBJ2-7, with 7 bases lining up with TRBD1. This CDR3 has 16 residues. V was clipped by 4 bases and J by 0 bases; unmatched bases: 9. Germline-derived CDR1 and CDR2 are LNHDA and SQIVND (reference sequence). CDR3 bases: TGTGCCAGTAGTACCCGTACAGGGGAGAGCTCCTACGAGCAGTACTTC. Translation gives CASSTRTGESSYEQYF.

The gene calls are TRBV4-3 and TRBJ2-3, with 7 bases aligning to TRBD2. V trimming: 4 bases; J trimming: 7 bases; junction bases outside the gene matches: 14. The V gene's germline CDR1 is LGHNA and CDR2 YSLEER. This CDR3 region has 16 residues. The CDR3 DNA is TGCGCCAGCAGCCCAGTCGGCGGGAGAGGGAGAAATACGCAGTATTTT. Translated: CASSPVGGRGRNTQYF.

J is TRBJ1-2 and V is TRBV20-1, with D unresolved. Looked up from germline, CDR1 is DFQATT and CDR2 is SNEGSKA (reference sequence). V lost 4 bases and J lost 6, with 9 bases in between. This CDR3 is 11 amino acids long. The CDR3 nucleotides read TGCAGTGCTAAACAGACCCATGGCTACACCTTC. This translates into CSAKQTHGYTF.

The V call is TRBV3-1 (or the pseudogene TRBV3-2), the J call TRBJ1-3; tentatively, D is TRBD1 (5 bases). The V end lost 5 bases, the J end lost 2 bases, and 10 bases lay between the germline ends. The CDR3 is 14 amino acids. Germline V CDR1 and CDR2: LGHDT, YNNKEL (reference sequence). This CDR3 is CASSTQGAGNTIYF. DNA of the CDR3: TGTGCCAGCAGCACTCAAGGGGCTGGAAACACCATATATTTT.

DNA for the CDR3: TGCGCCAGCAGCCCCACTACAGGGGCAACTCAGCCCCAGCATTTT. Its translation is CASSPTTGATQPQHF. This chain uses TRBV5-1 with TRBJ1-5; TRBD1 aligns across 7 bases. This CDR3 comprises 15 residues. Germline CDR1 reads SGHRS; CDR2 reads YFSETQ. V dropped 4 bases and J dropped 6; count of bases not matched to a gene: 10.